What follows are 22 T cell receptor beta chains derived from one specimen sequenced in a study of T cells in Graves' hyperthyroidism and ophthalmopathy. The TCR beta CDR3 regions underwent amplification using RNA transcripts as the source. HTBI primers were the set used in a first-round RT-PCR of the TCR CDR3. MiXCR was run by TCRdb on the multiplex PCR reads, yielding one entry per CDR3 protein. Of 550,000 to 600,000 distinct CDR3 sequences listed, just over 45% were seen once; the top ten hold under 20%. The sample taken for sequencing was peripheral blood or thyroid tissue (not recorded which). These receptors came from an adult woman with Graves' disease, either hyperthyroidism or ophthalmopathy (not recorded which).

This chain connects TRBV25-1 to TRBJ2-1; a possible D gene is TRBD2 (5 bases). V gave up 5 bases and J gave up 4 bases, with 12 bases separating them. The CDR3 sequence is 14 residues long. Germline lookup yields CDR1 MGHDK and CDR2 SYGVNS. As DNA, the CDR3 is TGTGCCAGCAGTCCCGCTTCGGGATACAATGAGCAGTTCTTC. The encoded protein is CASSPASGYNEQFF.

This clonotype showed up just a few times. V usage is TRBV9 and J usage is TRBJ2-1; the match to TRBD1 covers 9 bases. J gave up 9 bases and V 0 bases, and 7 bases lay outside the gene matches. This CDR3 is 15 amino acids long. Germline V CDR1 and CDR2: SGDLS, YYNGEE. The CDR3 DNA follows: TGTGCCAGCAGCGTAGAAGGGACAGGGCGGGCTGAGCAGTTCTTC. Amino acid sequence: CASSVEGTGRAEQFF.

This chain connects TRBV5-1 to TRBJ2-5, with TRBD2 matching 10 bases. V shed 0 bases, J shed 5 bases, and the junction held 10 bases outside the gene matches. Germline V CDR1 and CDR2: SGHRS, YFSETQ. This CDR3 has 17 residues. The DNA for the CDR3 is TGCGCCAGCAGCTTGGCCGTATCTAGCGGGGGCGGCGAGACCCAGTACTTC. Protein sequence: CASSLAVSSGGGETQYF.

This rearrangement joins TRBV29-1 to TRBJ1-3; TRBD1 is a possible D gene (5 bases). Trimming took 2 bases from V and 1 from J, leaving 18 bases between them. CDR3 length equals 17 residues. Germline CDR1 is SQVTM and CDR2 is ANQGSEA. CDR3 DNA sequence: TGCAGCGTTGAAAAAAGGGTGACGGGGGGTTCTGGAAACACCATATATTTT. Protein: CSVEKRVTGGSGNTIYF.

This chain joins TRBV12-3 or TRBV12-4 and TRBJ2-5, with D possibly being TRBD2 (5 bases). V lost 8 bases to trimming and J lost 5 bases, with 21 bases between them. This CDR3 spans 15 amino acids. CDR3 coding DNA: TGTGCCAGCGGGCAGACCAGCAGCGGCCGGGAGACCCAGTACTTC. Protein sequence: CASGQTSSGRETQYF.

J is TRBJ1-6 and V is TRBV10-2; no firm D call. Germline assignment: CDR1 WSHSY and CDR2 SAAADI. The CDR3 spans 16 residues. The V gene lost 3 bases and the J gene lost 8 bases, with 17 bases spanning the gap. The chain's CDR3 is CASSEVQARTYSPLHF. Here the CDR3 DNA reads TGCGCCAGCAGTGAAGTCCAGGCTAGAACCTATTCACCCCTCCACTTT.

This clonotype was observed at least ten times. V is TRBV10-3 and J is TRBJ2-7; 8 bases agree with TRBD2. The CDR3 consists of 14 residues. Germline V CDR1 and CDR2: ENHRY, SYGVKD. The J segment lost 5 bases and the V segment lost 2 bases, leaving 5 bases of the junction unmatched. The CDR3: CAISEPAGGDEQYF. The CDR3, as DNA: TGTGCCATCAGTGAGCCCGCGGGAGGCGACGAGCAGTACTTC.

This clonotype was detected ten times or more. The chain links TRBV4-2 to TRBJ2-5; no reliable D call. Trimming took 4 bases from V and 3 from J, leaving 15 bases between them. The CDR3 is 15 amino acids. Germline V gives CDR1 LGHNA, CDR2 YNFKEQ. Written as DNA, the CDR3 is TGTGCCAGCAGCCCCCAGCGAGCAGGTGAAGAGACCCAGTACTTC. Protein product: CASSPQRAGEETQYF.

This clonotype was found many times. The V and J genes are TRBV10-3 and TRBJ1-1, with a weak D call TRBD1 (6 bases). Trimming took off 11 bases at V and 0 bases at J, with 13 bases between the two ends. CDR1 is ENHRY and CDR2 is SYGVKD in the germline V gene. The CDR3 spans 13 residues. The CDR3 protein is CASRTDLNTEAFF. The DNA of the CDR3 is TGTGCCTCTCGGACAGACCTGAACACTGAAGCTTTCTTT.

The chain uses TRBV7-2 and TRBJ1-6; no firm D call. Germline V gives CDR1 SGHTA, CDR2 FQGNSA. The germline V and J ends were trimmed by 5 bases and 10 bases, with 21 bases remaining between them. The CDR3 is 16 residues long. This chain's CDR3 is CASSGPETHLGSPLHF. The CDR3 region has the DNA TGTGCCAGCAGCGGACCAGAGACGCACTTGGGATCACCCCTCCACTTT.

This clonotype was recorded many times. This chain joins TRBV7-9 and TRBJ1-1, with 7 bases identical to TRBD1. The J segment lost 3 bases and the V segment lost 8 bases, leaving 6 bases of the junction unmatched. Germline CDR1 SEHNR, CDR2 FQNEAQ (reference sequence). This CDR3 contains 13 residues. As DNA, the CDR3 is TGTGCCAGCGCTGGGCAGGGGGACACTGAAGCTTTCTTT. Encoded protein: CASAGQGDTEAFF.

This clonotype was counted only a few times. J is TRBJ1-1 and V is TRBV6-1; 8 bases are a match to TRBD1. Germline values: CDR1 MNHNS, CDR2 SASEGT. V lost 6 bases, J lost 4 bases, and 7 bases stayed unmatched. The CDR3 loop spans 14 amino acids. The CDR3 loop is CASRRTGIPTEAFF. The CDR3 coding sequence is TGTGCCAGCAGACGGACAGGGATCCCCACTGAAGCTTTCTTT.

In its sample, this clonotype was seen a few times. A read error may produce the germline difference seen at one junction end. The chain employs TRBV6-6 and TRBJ1-5, with TRBD1 as a possible D gene (5 bases). The V gene's germline CDR1 is MNHNY and CDR2 SVGAGI (reference sequence). The CDR3 length is 16 residues. The CDR3 reads CAISDVARAGNQPQPF. The CDR3 DNA sequence: TGTGCCATCAGTGATGTCGCCAGGGCTGGCAATCAGCCCCAGCCTTTT.

Many counts were recorded for this clonotype. The chain couples TRBV20-1 to TRBJ2-2, with TRBD2 matching 12 bases. The CDR3 spans 18 residues. V dropped 0 bases and J dropped 2; count of bases not matched to a gene: 7. Germline V gene sequence: CDR1 DFQATT, CDR2 SNEGSKA (reference sequence). The CDR3 sequence is CSARDPRTSGINTGELFF. In DNA, the CDR3 is TGCAGTGCTAGAGATCCTAGGACTAGCGGGATCAACACCGGGGAGCTGTTTTTT.

This chain uses TRBV29-1 with TRBJ2-7, with D unclear. CDR1 is SQVTM, CDR2 ANQGSEA, per germline. Trimming took 8 bases from V and 7 from J, leaving 24 bases between them. The CDR3 consists of 14 residues. The CDR3 DNA sequence: TGCAGCAGCTCCCTCGGCGGTATACTACGAGAGCAGTACTTC. Amino acid sequence: CSSSLGGILREQYF.

In its sample, this clonotype was seen many times. V gene TRBV4-1 combines with J gene TRBJ1-5; D possibly corresponds to TRBD1 (6 bases). V gave up 1 base and J gave up 7 bases, with 14 bases separating them. Per germline, CDR1 MGHRA and CDR2 YSYEKL. The CDR3 has 15 amino acids. CDR3 in amino acids: CASSQAGGAGQPQHF. CDR3 sequence (DNA): TGCGCCAGCAGCCAAGCGGGGGGGGCAGGCCAGCCCCAGCATTTT.

This clonotype was seen repeatedly, ten times or more. This rearrangement joins TRBV5-8 to TRBJ1-2, with D unclear. The CDR3 has 14 amino acids. Trimming cost V 4 bases and J 8 bases, with 18 bases left between them. CDR1 and CDR2 (germline): SGHTS, YDEGEE. CDR3 sequence reads: CASSEGGVGLGYTF. Written as DNA, the CDR3 is TGTGCCAGCAGCGAAGGAGGCGTGGGCTTAGGCTACACCTTC.

The J gene is TRBJ2-5, the V gene TRBV6-6, with 10 bases fitting TRBD2. The junction had 9 bases not matched to a gene; V was cut back by 6 bases and J by 5 bases. CDR3 size: 15 residues. The germline V gene encodes CDR1 MNHNY and CDR2 SVGAGI (reference sequence). The CDR3 here is CASRPTPSGSETQYF. For the CDR3, the DNA is TGTGCCAGCAGGCCTACCCCTAGCGGGAGTGAGACCCAGTACTTC.

This clonotype showed up many times. This rearrangement joins TRBV7-9 to TRBJ1-5; maybe TRBD1 (5 bases). Per the germline V gene, CDR1 is SEHNR and CDR2 is FQNEAQ (reference sequence). The CDR3 extends over 15 amino acids. Trimming removed 4 bases from V and 9 bases from J, with 19 bases in between. CDR3 amino acids: CASSSPGTQMGPQHF. The DNA of the CDR3 is TGTGCCAGCAGCTCTCCCGGGACCCAGATGGGGCCCCAGCATTTT.

As DNA, the CDR3 is TGTGCCAGCAGTTTCCCTAGGGAGCTGTTTTTT. Its protein product is CASSFPRELFF. This chain joins TRBV12-3 or TRBV12-4 and TRBJ2-2; D unclear. Trimming removed 3 bases at V and 9 bases at J, with 5 bases between. The CDR3 is made up of 11 amino acids.

The rearrangement joins TRBV6-5 to TRBJ1-6; perhaps TRBD1 as D (5 bases). Germline CDR1 is MNHEY and CDR2 is SVGAGI. The CDR3 contains 17 residues. Deletions cut 4 bases from V and 0 bases from J, with 13 bases between. This CDR3 reads CASSFAARGSYNSPLHF. CDR3 DNA sequence: TGTGCCAGCAGTTTCGCAGCTAGGGGCTCCTATAATTCACCCCTCCACTTT.

This clonotype was detected ten times or more. The rearrangement joins TRBV6-6 to TRBJ1-4, with D tentatively TRBD1 (6 bases). This CDR3 is 14 amino acids long. Germline V CDR1 and CDR2: MNHNY, SVGAGI (reference sequence). V was clipped by 8 bases and J by 0 bases, with 10 bases between them. The CDR3 sequence is CASQRGSTNEKLFF. CDR3 DNA sequence: TGTGCCAGCCAGAGGGGGTCAACTAATGAAAAACTGTTTTTT.